This T cell receptor beta chain was profiled in a study of cytotoxic CD8 clonotypes in ibrutinib-treated CLL. On this clone: Its cognate antigen is unknown.

Assay: immunoSEQ multiplex PCR; the TCRdb copy retains only in-frame clones and omits some. The table shows about 130,000 clones, with around 80% occurring only once. General observations from the study: Samples were collected at differing times from sustained-remission and progressing patients.

The CDR3 totals 15 residues. The V gene end was trimmed by 0 bases and the J gene end by 4 bases; junction bases not matched to a gene: 3. CDR1 and CDR2 from the germline V gene are LGHNA and YSLEER. This rearrangement joins TRBV4-3 to TRBJ2-7; 10 bases match TRBD2. Sequenced here: PBMCs, sampled after 24 months of ibrutinib treatment. The receptor was derived from a human donor with chronic lymphocytic leukemia. The CDR3 region is CASSQEAGGRYEQYF. DNA of the CDR3: TGCGCCAGCAGCCAAGAAGCGGGGGGGAGGTACGAGCAGTACTTC.